These 28 T cell receptor beta chains came from one sample sequenced in a study of T cell repertoires in cytomegalovirus infection. TCRdb passed the reads through MiXCR, listing each CDR3 protein once. This table holds roughly 990,000 distinct CDR3 sequences, around 31% found once. These receptors have no identified antigens. The source was cultured CD8+ T cells from PBMCs, collected from culture after CMV antigen stimulation. These receptors originate from a human donor in good health (CMV status not recorded). Some clones in this sample may be carry-over from other donors' samples.

This clonotype was counted many times. The genes are TRBV7-9 and TRBJ2-7; D not resolved. The V and J ends lost 5 bases and 0 bases respectively, with 11 bases between them. The CDR3 is made up of 14 amino acids. Germline-derived CDR1 and CDR2 are SEHNR and FQNEAQ (reference sequence). The CDR3 spells CASSAPWASYEQYF. CDR3 coding DNA: TGTGCCAGCAGCGCCCCGTGGGCCTCCTACGAGCAGTACTTC. The full variable domain, in which reference TRBV7-9 and TRBJ2-7 provide the parts outside the CDR3, is DTGVSQNPRHKITKRGQNVTFRCDPISEHNRLYWYRQTLGQGPEFLTYFQNEAQLEKSRLLSDRFSAERPKGSFSTLEIQRTEQGDSAMYLCASSAPWASYEQYFGPGTRLTVT.

The rearrangement uses TRBV27 and TRBJ2-2, with TRBD1 matching 7 bases. The CDR3 has 15 amino acids. V shed 4 bases and J 3 bases; nucleotides not matched to a gene: 5. CDR1 is MNHEY and CDR2 is SMNVEV in the germline V gene (reference sequence). CDR3: CASSSRQGHTGELFF. The CDR3 nucleotides are TGTGCCAGCAGTTCCCGACAGGGACACACCGGGGAGCTGTTTTTT.

This chain joins TRBV15 and TRBJ2-1; possible D gene TRBD1, 5 bases. Germline V CDR1 and CDR2: LNHNV, YYDKDF (reference sequence). The CDR3 sequence is 15 residues long. V was clipped by 4 bases and J by 5 bases, with 15 bases between them. The CDR3 sequence: CATSKGQLANNEQFF. In nucleotides, the CDR3 is TGTGCCACCAGCAAGGGGCAGCTTGCCAACAATGAGCAGTTCTTC.

This clonotype was counted at least ten times. The gene calls are TRBV6-2 or TRBV6-3 and TRBJ2-2; a possible D gene is TRBD1 (5 bases). The CDR3 is made up of 14 amino acids. V was cut by 4 bases and J by 3 bases, with 9 bases left in between. The V gene's germline CDR1 is MNHEY and CDR2 SVGEGT. The CDR3 loop reads CASSSGQYTGELFF. DNA of the CDR3: TGTGCCAGCAGTTCCGGACAATACACCGGGGAGCTGTTTTTT.

This chain connects TRBV2 to TRBJ2-5; D possibly uses TRBD1 or TRBD2 (5 bases each). The CDR3 is made up of 13 amino acids. Germline V gene lookup returns CDR1 SNHLY and CDR2 FYNNEI. V was shortened by 6 bases and J by 8 bases, with 16 bases between the two germline ends. CDR3 loop: CASRPGPLGTQYF. Here the CDR3 DNA reads TGTGCCAGCAGACCGGGACCCCTTGGAACCCAGTACTTC.

This clonotype was observed a handful of times. The genes are TRBV5-8 and TRBJ2-2; D uncertain. Germline V gives CDR1 SGHTS, CDR2 YDEGEE. V was clipped by 0 bases and J by 3 bases, with 9 bases between them. The CDR3 spans 15 residues. CDR3 in amino acids: CASSLGTAYTGELFF. DNA for the CDR3: TGTGCCAGCAGCTTGGGTACAGCCTACACCGGGGAGCTGTTTTTT.

This clonotype has a handful of counts. The chain employs TRBV19 and TRBJ1-1; TRBD1 agrees at 7 bases. Germline assignment: CDR1 LNHDA and CDR2 SQIVND (reference sequence). There are 15 residues in the CDR3. V dropped 4 bases and J dropped 9; count of bases not matched to a gene: 14. CDR3: CASSTSSGGGQKAFF. The CDR3 nucleotides read TGTGCCAGTAGTACGTCCTCGGGCGGGGGACAGAAAGCTTTCTTT.

The sample holds a few counts of this clonotype. The CDR3 reads CASRGTYNEQFF. As DNA, the CDR3 is TGTGCCAGCAGGGGGACCTACAATGAGCAGTTCTTC. The chain carries TRBV2 and TRBJ2-1; D unclear. Per the germline V gene, CDR1 is SNHLY and CDR2 is FYNNEI. V lost 6 bases, J lost 2 bases, and 5 bases lay in between. The CDR3 runs to 12 residues.

The genes are TRBV4-3 and TRBJ2-1; 12 nucleotides match TRBD2. The germline gives CDR1 LGHNA, CDR2 YSLEER. Trimming took 3 bases from V and 9 from J; bases not matched to a gene: 9. The CDR3 loop spans 16 amino acids. In DNA, the CDR3 is TGCGCCAGCAGCCATCGTCTAGCGGGGGGGCCTGGTGAGCAGTTCTTC. Protein: CASSHRLAGGPGEQFF.

The V gene is TRBV19, the J gene TRBJ1-2, with 10 bases lining up with TRBD1. Germline V CDR1 and CDR2: LNHDA, SQIVND (reference sequence). V gave up 0 bases and J gave up 8 bases; unmatched junction bases: 6. The CDR3 covers 15 residues. The CDR3 reads CASSIDPGQGRGYTF. The CDR3 DNA reads as TGTGCCAGTAGTATAGACCCGGGACAGGGGAGAGGCTACACCTTC.

This chain joins TRBV7-6 and TRBJ2-7; possible D gene TRBD1, 5 bases. V dropped 7 bases and J dropped 2 bases, with 15 bases sitting between them. CDR3 size: 14 residues. Germline CDR1 reads SGHVS; CDR2 reads FNYEAQ. The CDR3 DNA reads as TGTGCCAGCACCCCCGGTGACAGAGCCTACGAGCAGTACTTC. Translating gives CASTPGDRAYEQYF.

This clonotype was found many times. The V gene is TRBV6-5, the J gene TRBJ1-4; 7 positions agree with TRBD1. Trimming removed 4 bases from V and 8 bases from J; junction bases left unmatched: 4. From germline, CDR1 is MNHEY and CDR2 SVGAGI. CDR3 length: 13 amino acids. CDR3 loop: CASSLQGWEKLFF. For the CDR3, the DNA is TGTGCCAGCAGTTTACAGGGGTGGGAAAAACTGTTTTTT.

This clonotype was detected a few times. The V call is TRBV7-8, the J call TRBJ1-2; D uncertain. Trimming left V 1 base short and J 0 bases short, with 9 bases between. CDR3 size: 15 residues. Germline CDR1 is SGHVS and CDR2 is FQNEAQ. This CDR3 reads CASSLELGPNYGYTF. The DNA for the CDR3 is TGTGCCAGCAGCTTAGAACTGGGCCCTAACTATGGCTACACCTTC.

This clonotype showed up many times. The J gene is TRBJ2-1, the V gene TRBV4-1; TRBD2 matches at 9 bases. Germline V gene data show CDR1 as MGHRA and CDR2 as YSYEKL. V gave up 1 base and J gave up 6 bases; unmatched junction bases: 7. The length of the CDR3 is 16 residues. The CDR3 DNA follows: TGCGCCAGCAGCCAAGCCAGCGGGGGGCGTCGCAATGAGCAGTTCTTC. Translating it yields CASSQASGGRRNEQFF.

The chain is built from TRBV9 and TRBJ1-3; D gene unclear. Germline CDR1 SGDLS, CDR2 YYNGEE. Trimming removed 4 bases from V and 3 bases from J, with 17 bases in between. This CDR3 contains 16 residues. CDR3 sequence reads: CASSPRVLGSGNTIYF. Written as DNA, the CDR3 is TGTGCCAGCAGCCCCCGGGTCCTAGGAAGTGGAAACACCATATATTTT.

This chain uses TRBV6-1 with TRBJ2-5, with D maybe TRBD1 (5 bases). The CDR3 sequence is 15 residues long. V was shortened by 10 bases and J by 0 bases, with 18 bases between the two germline ends. Looked up from germline, CDR1 is MNHNS and CDR2 is SASEGT. CDR3 coding DNA: TGTGCCACCATAATAGACAGACTGTACCAAGAGACCCAGTACTTC. Residues: CATIIDRLYQETQYF.

The J gene is TRBJ1-1, the V gene TRBV20-1; D perhaps matches TRBD1 (5 bases). The CDR3 runs 15 residues. Trimming cost V 2 bases and J 1 base, with 14 bases left between them. The V gene's germline CDR1 is DFQATT and CDR2 SNEGSKA (reference sequence). As DNA, the CDR3 is TGCAGTGCTAGACCCCCAAATCAGGGGAACACTGAAGCTTTCTTT. Translating gives CSARPPNQGNTEAFF.

This clonotype occurred a few times. V and J are TRBV27 and TRBJ2-7, with D unclear. This CDR3 is 14 amino acids long. Germline CDR1 MNHEY, CDR2 SMNVEV (reference sequence). The V end lost 6 bases, the J end lost 0 bases, and 12 bases lay between the germline ends. CDR3 nucleotides: TGTGCCAGCAGCCGAGGACCCAGCTCCTACGAGCAGTACGTC. Its translation: CASSRGPSSYEQYV.

This clonotype has just one count. This chain joins TRBV20-1 and TRBJ1-5; D is unresolved. Germline V CDR1 and CDR2: DFQATT, SNEGSKA (reference sequence). The V gene lost 3 bases and the J gene lost 0 bases, with 12 bases spanning the gap. This CDR3 region has 15 residues. CDR3 coding DNA: TGCAGTGCTAGCTTTGAGCTGGATAGCAATCAGCCCCAGCATTTT. Its protein product is CSASFELDSNQPQHF.

In this sample, this clonotype turned up many times. The chain couples TRBV5-4 to TRBJ1-4, with TRBD1 identical over 8 bases. Germline V gene lookup returns CDR1 SGHNT and CDR2 YYREEE (reference sequence). The CDR3 contains 15 residues. The junction had 1 base not matched to a gene; V was cut back by 3 bases and J by 0 bases. The CDR3 DNA follows: TGTGCCAGCAGCTGGGGACAGGCAACTAATGAAAAACTGTTTTTT. It codes for CASSWGQATNEKLFF. Supplemented by reference TRBV5-4 and TRBJ1-4, the full variable domain reads ETGVTQSPTHLIKTRGQQVTLRCSSQSGHNTVSWYQQALGQGPQFIFQYYREEENGRGNFPPRFSGLQFPNYSSELNVNALELDDSALYLCASSWGQATNEKLFFGSGTQLSVL.

This clonotype appeared a few times. V and J are TRBV27 and TRBJ1-3; 7 bases agree with TRBD1. Unmatched junction bases numbered 6, after V lost 4 bases and J lost 0 bases. This CDR3 is 16 amino acids long. Germline CDR1 MNHEY, CDR2 SMNVEV (reference sequence). In DNA form, the CDR3 reads TGTGCCAGCAGTTCTACAGGGGTGATCTCTGGAAACACCATATATTTT. This translates into CASSSTGVISGNTIYF.

This clonotype was counted once. This chain's CDR3 is CASSQDLRGASTDTQYF. The CDR3, as DNA: TGTGCCAGCAGCCAAGATCTGCGGGGGGCTAGCACAGATACGCAGTATTTT. The J gene is TRBJ2-3, the V gene TRBV3-1; TRBD2 agrees at 8 bases. CDR1 and CDR2 (germline): LGHDT, YNNKEL (reference sequence). CDR3 length: 17 amino acids. V was pared by 0 bases and J by 0 bases, with 5 bases of the junction left unmatched.

The gene calls are TRBV6-2 or TRBV6-3 and TRBJ2-3; D gene ambiguous. The germline gives CDR1 MNHEY, CDR2 SVGEGT. Trimming shortened V by 8 bases and J by 6 bases, and 12 bases separated the two germline ends. The CDR3 has 12 residues. CDR3 DNA sequence: TGTGCCAGCGCCATCACGTGGGATACGCAGTATTTT. As protein: CASAITWDTQYF.

Comment on this clonotype: Given a much more abundant clone one base away, this may be a read error. The rearrangement links TRBV6-8 to TRBJ1-1; D call uncertain. There are 17 residues in the CDR3. Germline assignment: CDR1 MNHGY and CDR2 SAAAGT. The CDR3 region has the DNA TGTGTCAGCAGTTCCTATCCCGGGATAGGAATGGGCACTGAAGCTTTCTTT. Translation gives CVSSSYPGIGMGTEAFF.

With respect to this clonotype: One end of the junction is discordant with germline, which a read error may explain. The chain has TRBV19 and TRBJ2-7, with TRBD2 identical over 14 bases. The CDR3 loop spans 18 amino acids. The germline CDR1 and CDR2 sequences are LNHDA and SQIVND (reference sequence). CDR3 sequence: CVSTGTSGGPNRAYEQYF. CDR3 nucleotides: TGTGTCAGTACCGGGACTAGCGGGGGACCCAATAGAGCCTACGAGCAGTACTTC.

The V call is TRBV3-1, the J call TRBJ1-2; perhaps TRBD1 as D (5 bases). Germline V CDR1 and CDR2: LGHDT, YNNKEL (reference sequence). The CDR3 spans 15 residues. V shed 0 bases and J shed 5 bases, with 13 bases lying between them. In DNA, the CDR3 is TGTGCCAGCAGCCAAGATGTCGGGACGGTTTATGGCTACACCTTC. Translation: CASSQDVGTVYGYTF.

V and J are TRBV29-1 and TRBJ1-1; D is undetermined. The germline gives CDR1 SQVTM, CDR2 ANQGSEA. Trimming shortened V by 7 bases and J by 2 bases, and 8 bases separated the two germline ends. The CDR3 length is 11 residues. The CDR3 nucleotides are TGCAGCGCCACACAAAACACTGAAGCTTTCTTT. Translating it yields CSATQNTEAFF.

This clonotype appeared a few times. The rearrangement uses TRBV9 and TRBJ2-1; a possible D gene is TRBD1 (6 bases). V was pared by 0 bases and J by 2 bases, with 12 bases between. The CDR3 covers 16 residues. Per germline, CDR1 SGDLS and CDR2 YYNGEE. The CDR3 sequence: CASSVAQDRPYNEQFF. Here the CDR3 DNA reads TGTGCCAGCAGCGTAGCCCAGGACAGACCCTACAATGAGCAGTTCTTC.